This entry lists 32 T cell receptor beta chains sequenced from one sample in a study of shared clonotypes between healthy human individuals. Only in-frame clones appear in the TCRdb table, and some are missing; sequencing was by immunoSEQ multiplex PCR. The data contain hundreds of thousands of clones, 70% to 80% of them singletons. Sequencing input: PBMCs. These TCRs come from a woman in her thirties or forties in good health. Some clones in this sample may be carry-over from other donors' samples.

This chain joins TRBV10-3 and TRBJ2-7; D possibly matches TRBD1 or TRBD2 (6 bases each). The V end lost 10 bases, the J end lost 5 bases, and 18 bases lay between the germline ends. The CDR3 has 13 amino acids. The V gene's germline CDR1 is ENHRY and CDR2 SYGVKD. The CDR3 nucleotides read TGTGCCAGCAGGAGGGGGATCGCCGACGAGCAGTACTTC. Its translation is CASRRGIADEQYF.

The rearrangement uses TRBV5-1 and TRBJ2-1; the match to TRBD2 covers 7 bases. V was clipped by 1 base and J by 5 bases; unmatched bases: 3. The CDR3 has 14 amino acids. From germline, CDR1 is SGHRS and CDR2 YFSETQ. CDR3 loop: CASSLSGTNNEQFF. The CDR3 DNA follows: TGCGCCAGCAGCTTGTCCGGGACTAACAATGAGCAGTTCTTC. Based on the CDR3 plus reference TRBV5-1 and TRBJ2-1, the full variable domain is KAGVTQTPRYLIKTRGQQVTLSCSPISGHRSVSWYQQTPGQGLQFLFEYFSETQRNKGNFPGRFSGRQFSNSRSEMNVSTLELGDSALYLCASSLSGTNNEQFFGPGTRLTVL.

The chain carries TRBV30 and TRBJ2-7; D is possibly TRBD1 or TRBD2 (5 bases each). The CDR3 has 14 amino acids. CDR1 is GTSNPN and CDR2 is SVGIG in the germline V gene (reference sequence). V shed 5 bases and J shed 0 bases, with 14 bases lying between them. The CDR3 spells CAWVGWGSSYEQYF. The CDR3 coding sequence is TGTGCCTGGGTCGGGTGGGGGTCCTCCTACGAGCAGTACTTC.

Here the CDR3 reads CASSQESRGNQPQHF. CDR3 nucleotides: TGCGCCAGCAGCCAAGAGAGTCGGGGTAATCAGCCCCAGCATTTT. The chain recombines TRBV4-1 with TRBJ1-5; D is uncertain. This CDR3 spans 15 amino acids. Trimming took 0 bases from V and 4 from J, leaving 10 bases between them. Germline CDR1 MGHRA, CDR2 YSYEKL.

This clone appeared once. The rearrangement links TRBV19 to TRBJ2-1; 13 bases are shared with TRBD2. CDR1 and CDR2 (germline): LNHDA, SQIVND (reference sequence). J gave up 11 bases and V 10 bases, and 5 bases lay outside the gene matches. This CDR3 contains 12 residues. CDR3 sequence reads: CATSGLAGQQFF. The CDR3 bases are TGTGCCACCTCGGGACTAGCGGGACAGCAGTTCTTC.

The chain joins TRBV2 to TRBJ2-7, with D tentatively TRBD1 or TRBD2 (5 bases each). The V and J ends lost 6 bases and 2 bases respectively, with 11 bases between them. The germline CDR1 and CDR2 sequences are SNHLY and FYNNEI. This CDR3 spans 13 amino acids. CDR3 in DNA: TGTGCCAGCAGAGGGACGGCGACCTACGAGCAGTACTTC. Translated, it gives CASRGTATYEQYF.

This rearrangement joins TRBV6-5 to TRBJ1-1; D is possibly TRBD1 (6 bases). V was shortened by 2 bases and J by 2 bases, with 9 bases between the two germline ends. The CDR3 is 14 amino acids. The V gene's germline CDR1 is MNHEY and CDR2 SVGAGI. CDR3 loop: CASSYRGANTEAFF. CDR3 bases: TGTGCCAGCAGTTACCGGGGGGCAAACACTGAAGCTTTCTTT.

Only a few counts were recorded for this clone. The chain combines TRBV5-8 with TRBJ2-7, with D perhaps TRBD2 (5 bases). The CDR3 loop spans 15 amino acids. The V gene lost 2 bases and the J gene lost 0 bases, with 12 bases spanning the gap. Germline lookup yields CDR1 SGHTS and CDR2 YDEGEE. The CDR3 is CASSFEGPSSYEQYF. The CDR3 DNA is TGTGCCAGCAGCTTTGAGGGCCCCAGCTCCTACGAGCAGTACTTC.

The V gene is TRBV27, the J gene TRBJ2-7; D is possibly TRBD1 (5 bases). CDR3 length equals 12 residues. CDR1 is MNHEY and CDR2 is SMNVEV in the germline V gene (reference sequence). V was shortened by 4 bases and J by 4 bases, with 8 bases between the two germline ends. The CDR3 here is CASSSQVYEQYF. Written as DNA, the CDR3 is TGTGCCAGCAGTTCACAGGTGTACGAGCAGTACTTC.

This sequence joins TRBV7-6 and TRBJ2-3, with a weak D call TRBD1 (5 bases). The CDR3 totals 15 residues. Between the trimmed V and J ends, which lost 5 bases and 0 bases, there was a span of 12 bases. The germline V gene encodes CDR1 SGHVS and CDR2 FNYEAQ. CDR3: CASSLGHASTDTQYF. The CDR3 DNA sequence: TGTGCCAGCAGCCTAGGACACGCTAGCACAGATACGCAGTATTTT.

The chain is built from TRBV6-6 and TRBJ1-1, with TRBD1 matching 7 bases. Looked up from germline, CDR1 is MNHNY and CDR2 is SVGAGI (reference sequence). Trimming cost V 6 bases and J 10 bases; bases outside gene matches: 17. This CDR3 is built from 15 residues. The CDR3 region is CASSPSYQGESAAFF. Here the CDR3 DNA reads TGTGCCAGCAGCCCCTCGTACCAGGGGGAAAGTGCAGCTTTCTTT.

The chain has TRBV5-1 and TRBJ2-2; D is uncertain. The CDR3 extends over 13 amino acids. Germline-derived CDR1 and CDR2 are SGHRS and YFSETQ. V lost 2 bases and J lost 1, with 3 bases in between. The CDR3 bases are TGCGCCAGCAGCTTAATGAACACCGGGGAGCTGTTTTTT. As protein: CASSLMNTGELFF.

The CDR3 nucleotides are TGTGCCAGTAGTATTGACAGGGAGAGAAACACTGAAGCTTTCTTT. The encoded protein is CASSIDRERNTEAFF. The chain couples TRBV19 to TRBJ1-1, with 7 bases fitting TRBD1. From germline, CDR1 is LNHDA and CDR2 SQIVND (reference sequence). The CDR3 runs to 15 residues. V shed 3 bases, J shed 2 bases, and the junction held 6 bases outside the gene matches. Complete variable domain (other parts from reference TRBV19 and TRBJ1-1): DGGITQSPKYLFRKEGQNVTLSCEQNLNHDAMYWYRQDPGQGLRLIYYSQIVNDFQKGDIAEGYSVSREKKESFPLTVTSAQKNPTAFYLCASSIDRERNTEAFFGQGTRLTVV.

This chain connects TRBV10-2 to TRBJ2-1, with TRBD1 matching over 8 bases. Germline values: CDR1 WSHSY, CDR2 SAAADI. The CDR3 extends over 14 amino acids. The J segment lost 8 bases and the V segment lost 7 bases, leaving 10 bases of the junction unmatched. CDR3 loop: CASTPPGGPDEQFF. CDR3 sequence (DNA): TGCGCCAGCACTCCACCAGGGGGCCCCGATGAGCAGTTCTTC.

The chain combines TRBV7-8 with TRBJ2-7; 8 bases line up with TRBD2. V lost 1 base, J lost 2 bases, and 4 bases stayed unmatched. The CDR3 spans 15 residues. The germline V gene has CDR1 SGHVS and CDR2 FQNEAQ. CDR3 sequence: CASSLELAGTYEQYF. The CDR3 DNA is TGTGCCAGCAGCTTAGAATTAGCGGGAACCTACGAGCAGTACTTC.

This rearrangement joins TRBV10-3 to TRBJ1-2; D is unresolved. The length of the CDR3 is 16 residues. Germline CDR1 and CDR2: ENHRY and SYGVKD. Trimming took off 4 bases at V and 2 bases at J, with 17 bases between the two ends. CDR3 in DNA: TGTGCCATCAGTGTAGGGAGTGGCCGGATAAACTATGGCTACACCTTC. Translating gives CAISVGSGRINYGYTF.

The chain carries TRBV7-3 and TRBJ2-2; 7 bases are a match to TRBD1. V gave up 5 bases and J gave up 4 bases; unmatched junction bases: 4. The CDR3 spans 14 residues. Germline V gene lookup returns CDR1 SGHTA and CDR2 FQGTGA. CDR3 loop: CASSQQGFTGELFF. CDR3 sequence (DNA): TGTGCCAGCAGCCAACAGGGGTTCACCGGGGAGCTGTTTTTT.

CDR3 DNA sequence: TGTGCCAGTACCGGTTGGGGCCAGCCTATTAACTATGGCTACACCTTC. Protein: CASTGWGQPINYGYTF. The rearrangement joins TRBV19 to TRBJ1-2, with TRBD1 as a possible D gene (5 bases). Germline CDR1 reads LNHDA; CDR2 reads SQIVND (reference sequence). There are 16 residues in the CDR3. The V end was cut by 7 bases, the J end by 1 base, with 19 bases between.

V usage is TRBV7-2 and J usage is TRBJ2-1; D is possibly TRBD2 (6 bases). V was trimmed by 7 bases and J by 7 bases, leaving 20 bases between them. The CDR3 loop spans 15 amino acids. In germline, CDR1 is SGHTA, CDR2 FQGNSA. As DNA, the CDR3 is TGTGCCAGCAACCGCGGGACTGCCGCGCGGAATGAGCAGTTCTTC. This translates into CASNRGTAARNEQFF.

The rearrangement joins TRBV5-1 to TRBJ2-3, with a weak D call TRBD2 (6 bases). The germline V and J ends were trimmed by 4 bases and 6 bases, with 24 bases remaining between them. There are 17 residues in the CDR3. The germline V gene encodes CDR1 SGHRS and CDR2 YFSETQ. The CDR3 spells CASSARLGQTTADTQYF. The CDR3 region has the DNA TGCGCCAGCAGCGCCCGACTAGGCCAAACAACGGCCGATACGCAGTATTTT.

This clone has only a few counts. V gene TRBV9 combines with J gene TRBJ1-2; tentative D call: TRBD1 (5 bases). There are 12 residues in the CDR3. Trimming left V 2 bases short and J 5 bases short, with 7 bases between. In germline, CDR1 is SGDLS, CDR2 YYNGEE. The CDR3 loop is CASSVRGYGYTF. The CDR3 nucleotides are TGTGCCAGCAGCGTGCGGGGGTATGGCTACACCTTC.

Comments on this clone: Since a much larger clone is just one base distant, this may be a read error. This sequence joins TRBV29-1 and TRBJ2-1, with D possibly matching TRBD1 (5 bases). Germline V gene data show CDR1 as SQVTM and CDR2 as ANQGSEA. The V and J ends lost 4 bases and 12 bases respectively, with 16 bases between them. There are 12 residues in the CDR3. CDR3 nucleotides: TGCAGCGTTGGGTTTGGAGTCCAGGGGCAGTTCTTC. Translated: CSVGFGVQGQFF.

The V call is TRBV7-2, the J call TRBJ2-1; unclear D gene. V lost 1 base and J 7 bases, leaving 8 bases between the germline ends. Per the germline V gene, CDR1 is SGHTA and CDR2 is FQGNSA. The CDR3 has 13 residues. The CDR3 reads CASSLGRTNEQFF. The CDR3 bases are TGTGCCAGCAGCTTAGGGCGGACGAATGAGCAGTTCTTC.

The rearrangement links TRBV27 to TRBJ2-1; D possibly corresponds to TRBD2 (6 bases). V was shortened by 9 bases and J by 8 bases, with 20 bases between the two germline ends. This CDR3 is built from 14 residues. Germline CDR1 reads MNHEY; CDR2 reads SMNVEV (reference sequence). CDR3 nucleotides: TGTGCCAGTCGCCGTGGAGGGGTTGGGCATGAGCAGTTCTTC. Translating it yields CASRRGGVGHEQFF.

This chain uses TRBV28 with TRBJ2-3; D might be TRBD2 (5 bases). Germline CDR1 is MDHEN and CDR2 is SYDVKM. V was trimmed by 3 bases and J by 2 bases, leaving 18 bases between them. The CDR3 totals 17 residues. The CDR3 DNA reads as TGTGCCAGCAGTTTGAGTAGCGCCGAAGGCAACACAGATACGCAGTATTTT. As protein: CASSLSSAEGNTDTQYF.

This clone was seen a handful of times. The chain recombines TRBV6-1 with TRBJ2-7; 8 bases line up with TRBD1. With 6 bases clipped from V and 5 bases from J, the junction kept 12 bases outside the gene matches. This CDR3 has 15 residues. CDR1 and CDR2 from the germline V gene are MNHNS and SASEGT. DNA for the CDR3: TGTGCCAGCAGGGTCCCGACAGGGGCCGGCGACGAGCAGTACTTC. This sequence encodes CASRVPTGAGDEQYF.

This clone appeared once. CDR3 protein: CASSFAQSSYNEQFF. The CDR3 DNA follows: TGTGCCAGCAGCTTCGCCCAGAGCTCCTACAATGAGCAGTTCTTC. The V gene is TRBV7-3, the J gene TRBJ2-1; D remains unclear. V lost 3 bases and J lost 0, with 9 bases in between. Germline V gene lookup returns CDR1 SGHTA and CDR2 FQGTGA. This CDR3 contains 15 residues. Full variable domain (remainder filled in from reference TRBV7-3 and TRBJ2-1): GAGVSQTPSNKVTEKGKYVELRCDPISGHTALYWYRQSLGQGPEFLIYFQGTGAADDSGLPNDRFFAVRPEGSVSTLKIQRTERGDSAVYLCASSFAQSSYNEQFFGPGTRLTVL.

This chain uses TRBV28 with TRBJ2-3; D unresolved. Germline V lookup: CDR1 MDHEN, CDR2 SYDVKM. This CDR3 comprises 17 residues. Trimming cost V 2 bases and J 0 bases, with 15 bases left between them. CDR3 DNA: TGTGCCAGCAGTTTAAGATCCCTCACCTTAAGCACAGATACGCAGTATTTT. Translating it yields CASSLRSLTLSTDTQYF.

V is TRBV7-8 and J is TRBJ1-3; a possible D gene is TRBD1 (6 bases). Deletions cut 2 bases from V and 4 bases from J, with 9 bases between. The CDR3 has 14 amino acids. Germline V gives CDR1 SGHVS, CDR2 FQNEAQ. The CDR3 here is CASSLSTGGNTIYF. CDR3 in DNA: TGTGCCAGCAGCTTATCCACAGGGGGAAACACCATATATTTT. The full variable domain, with the rest looked up from reference TRBV7-8 and TRBJ1-3, is GAGVSQSPRYKVAKRGQDVALRCDPISGHVSLFWYQQALGQGPEFLTYFQNEAQLDKSGLPSDRFFAERPEGSVSTLKIQRTQQEDSAVYLCASSLSTGGNTIYFGEGSWLTVV.

The gene calls are TRBV7-3 and TRBJ2-5, with 10 bases that match TRBD2. The germline CDR1 and CDR2 sequences are SGHTA and FQGTGA. CDR3 size: 15 residues. V lost 5 bases and J lost 0; bases outside the gene matches: 3. The CDR3 protein is CASSLSGRDQETQYF. CDR3 nucleotide sequence: TGTGCCAGCAGCCTCAGCGGGAGGGACCAAGAGACCCAGTACTTC.

Points on this clone: Other DNA sequences in the same sample also yield this CDR3. The V gene is TRBV20-1, the J gene TRBJ2-3, with 9 bases identical to TRBD2. Per the germline V gene, CDR1 is DFQATT and CDR2 is SNEGSKA (reference sequence). The CDR3 has 11 residues. Unmatched junction bases numbered 2, after V lost 5 bases and J lost 8 bases. CDR3 sequence (DNA): TGCAGTGCTCGAGCGGGAGGTACGCAGTATTTT. Amino acids: CSARAGGTQYF.

This clone was detected once. Additional DNA sequences in this sample encode the identical CDR3. The genes are TRBV11-2 and TRBJ2-7; TRBD1 is a possible D gene (6 bases). CDR3 size: 15 residues. Trimming pared 2 bases from V and 0 bases from J, leaving 11 bases between. The germline gives CDR1 SGHAT, CDR2 FQNNGV. Here the CDR3 reads CASSLNRVSSYEQYF. Here the CDR3 DNA reads TGTGCCAGCAGCTTAAACAGGGTCAGCTCCTACGAGCAGTACTTC.